This T cell receptor (beta chain) is from a study of spatial heterogeneity in lung cancer. Germline V CDR1 and CDR2: SGHKS, YYEKEE (reference sequence). This CDR3 is 14 amino acids long. Trimming stripped 4 bases from V and 5 bases from J, with 14 bases between. Time point meaning: blood at routine non-recurrence follow-up after resection. Using its own MiXCR run on the 5' RACE reads, TCRdb lists one record per CDR3 protein. Of approximately 110,000 distinct CDR3 sequences listed, roughly a tenth were seen once; the top ten hold more than 20%. This clonotype originated in a female donor with early-stage non-small cell lung cancer. The chain links TRBV5-5 to TRBJ2-3, with D perhaps TRBD1 (5 bases). The sample in question was PBMCs, obtained at follow-up. CDR3 amino acids: CASSPAGRGDTQYF. CDR3 DNA: TGTGCCAGCAGCCCGGCAGGGCGTGGAGATACGCAGTATTTT.